Listed below are T cell receptor beta chains from one sample, sequenced in a study of tumor-infiltrating lymphocytes in primary liver carcinoma. TCRdb passed the multiplex PCR reads through MiXCR, listing each CDR3 protein once. The sample gives some 120,000 distinct CDR3 sequences, 50% to 80% of which show up once; 8% to 9% is in the top ten. Sequenced sample: liver tumor tissue from sampling region 3. These receptors originate from a woman aged 55 to 70 with primary liver carcinoma and hepatitis B virus infection. The CDR3 runs from the conserved cysteine through the conserved F or W. D genes are given only for firm matches. For some rows the clone size is stated as once, few or many, or as a class when expanded; others skip it.

TGTGCCTGCAGCCCGGGACCTACAGGCGGGGAGCTGTTTTTC,CACSPGPTGGELFF,-,TRBJ2-2,-,TRBV11-2
TGCAGCAGCAGCCCTCGGGGTAGCGGGAACAATGAGCAGTTCTTC,CSSSPRGSGNNEQFF,TRBD2,TRBJ2-1,-,TRBV11-3
TGCGGTGTTGGGTGGGGTCCTCGGAACACTGAAGCTTTCTTT,CGVGWGPRNTEAFF,-,TRBJ1-1,-,TRBV29-1
TGCGCCAGCAGCACCGGGATTAGCGGGAGCACAGATACGCAGTATTTC,CASSTGISGSTDTQYF,TRBD2,TRBJ2-3,-,TRBV5-1
TGTGCCAGCAGCGCGGGAACTTTCACGAACACCGGGGAGCTGTTTTTT,CASSAGTFTNTGELFF,-,TRBJ2-2,-,TRBV9
TGTGCCAGCAGCCCCCCCGATGGGGATGAGCAGTTCTTC,CASSPPDGDEQFF,-,TRBJ2-1,-,TRBV9
TGTGCCAGCAGGTTACGAGGCTGCAATGAGCAGTTCTTC,CASRLRGCNEQFF,-,TRBJ2-1,-,TRBV11-3
TGTGCCAGCAGCCACATGTTTCAGGGGACCTATGGCTGCACCTTC,CASSHMFQGTYGCTF,-,TRBJ1-2,once,TRBV5-8
TGTACCAGCAGCCAACATCGAAGGGGGACGGTGGTAGATACGCAGTATTTT,CTSSQHRRGTVVDTQYF,-,TRBJ2-3,-,TRBV4-2
TGTGCCAGCAACTTGACTAGCGGTTCCTACGAGCAGTACTTC,CASNLTSGSYEQYF,TRBD2,TRBJ2-7,-,TRBV7-8
TGTGCCAGCAGTAACCGGGACCTCCGAGAAACTTACGAGCAGTACTTC,CASSNRDLRETYEQYF,-,TRBJ2-7,many,TRBV6-6
TGTGCCAACACCGAAGGGACTCTCTTAGCCAAAAACATTCAGTGCTTC,CANTEGTLLAKNIQCF,-,TRBJ2-4,-,TRBV6-1
TGTGCCAGCAGTACCCGGGACAGTAACAGTGGGGAGCTGTTTTTT,CASSTRDSNSGELFF,TRBD1,TRBJ2-2,-,TRBV6-1
TGTGCCAGCAGCTTAGCCGGGGGCCTTAACCCCTACGAGCAGTACTTC,CASSLAGGLNPYEQYF,-,TRBJ2-7,-,TRBV7-2
TGTGTCAGCAGCTTAGAGCAGGGGAGGGATGACGCTTTCTTT,CVSSLEQGRDDAFF,-,TRBJ1-1,-,TRBV11-2
TGTGCCAGCAGCCCGAATCGCGGGAGCTGGTTAGGAGATACGCAGTATTTT,CASSPNRGSWLGDTQYF,TRBD2,TRBJ2-3,medium-sized,TRBV11-2
TGCGCCAGCAGCCGGGACTGGGGTAGTGAGCATGTCTTC,CASSRDWGSEHVF,-,TRBJ2-1,-,TRBV5-1
TGTGCCAGCAGCCTTCAAGCGTGGTTACTAGCCACCGGGGAGTTGTCTTTT,CASSLQAWLLATGELSF,-,TRBJ2-2,once,TRBV11-2
TGTACCAGCAGTCTAGCCTCAGAGACCCAGTACTTC,CTSSLASETQYF,-,TRBJ2-5,-,TRBV7-9
TGTGCCAGCAGTTTGGGGCTAGCGGGGAGCACAGCAGATACGCAGTATTTT,CASSLGLAGSTADTQYF,TRBD2,TRBJ2-3,many,TRBV28
TGTGCCAGCAGCATCAACAGCGGAAACACCATATATTTT,CASSINSGNTIYF,-,TRBJ1-3,few,TRBV14
TGCAGCGTTGCGGGCGGGACGACCTACAATGAGCAGTTCTTC,CSVAGGTTYNEQFF,-,TRBJ2-1,many,TRBV29-1
TGTGCCAGCAGCTCACGTCCGGACAGGGTAGCGTACTCTGGAAACAACATATATTTT,CASSSRPDRVAYSGNNIYF,TRBD1,TRBJ1-3,once,TRBV11-2
TGTGCCAGCTTCCGGGAGACCCAGTACTTC,CASFRETQYF,-,TRBJ2-5,-,TRBV5-8
TGCGCCAGCAGCCAGGACCCAGGGGGCGGAACCGGGGAGCTGTTTTTT,CASSQDPGGGTGELFF,TRBD1,TRBJ2-2,-,TRBV4-1
TGTGCCAGCAGTGATCTCGGTGGCGGGAAGACCACAGATACGCAGTATTTT,CASSDLGGGKTTDTQYF,-,TRBJ2-3,many,TRBV6-1
TGTGCCGGCAGTCCGACGGGACAGGGTAATACTGAAGCTTTCTTT,CAGSPTGQGNTEAFF,TRBD1,TRBJ1-1,-,TRBV28
TGTGCCAGCAGCTTTTCCGGCTCGTACAACTCACCCCTCCACTTT,CASSFSGSYNSPLHF,-,TRBJ1-6,-,TRBV11-2